Reported below is one T cell receptor beta chain. These data belong to a study of blood T cell repertoires in COVID-19. Method: immunoSEQ multiplex PCR; TCRdb's copy keeps in-frame clones and lacks some. Of roughly 200,000 clones in the sample, approximately 80% were seen once. Germline CDR1 SGHTA, CDR2 FQGNSA. The junction had 5 bases not matched to a gene; V was cut back by 5 bases and J by 8 bases. The CDR3 sequence is 15 residues long. Participant ages covered 18 to 89 years across around 22 US areas. This clonotype was sampled from a woman aged 60-75 years with acute COVID-19. The sample taken for sequencing was PBMCs or T cells enriched from blood (not recorded which). The rearrangement links TRBV7-2 to TRBJ1-6; the match to TRBD1 covers 11 bases. CDR3 amino acids: CASSVPGQGDSPLHF. The CDR3 DNA reads TGTGCCAGCAGCGTACCGGGACAGGGGGATTCACCCCTCCACTTT.